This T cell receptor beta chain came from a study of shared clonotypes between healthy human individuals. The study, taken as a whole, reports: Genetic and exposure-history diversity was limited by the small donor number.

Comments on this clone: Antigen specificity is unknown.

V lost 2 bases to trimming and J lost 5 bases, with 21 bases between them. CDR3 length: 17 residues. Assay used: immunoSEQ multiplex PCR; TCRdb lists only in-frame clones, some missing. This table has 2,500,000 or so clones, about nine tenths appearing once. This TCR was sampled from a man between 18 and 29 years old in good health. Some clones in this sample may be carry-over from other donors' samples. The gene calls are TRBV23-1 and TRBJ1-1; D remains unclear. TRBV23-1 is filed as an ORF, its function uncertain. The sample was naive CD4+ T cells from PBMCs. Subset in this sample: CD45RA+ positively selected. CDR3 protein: CASSQASLGSSETEAFF. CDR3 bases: TGCGCCAGCAGTCAAGCCTCCCTGGGGAGTTCCGAGACTGAAGCTTTCTTT.